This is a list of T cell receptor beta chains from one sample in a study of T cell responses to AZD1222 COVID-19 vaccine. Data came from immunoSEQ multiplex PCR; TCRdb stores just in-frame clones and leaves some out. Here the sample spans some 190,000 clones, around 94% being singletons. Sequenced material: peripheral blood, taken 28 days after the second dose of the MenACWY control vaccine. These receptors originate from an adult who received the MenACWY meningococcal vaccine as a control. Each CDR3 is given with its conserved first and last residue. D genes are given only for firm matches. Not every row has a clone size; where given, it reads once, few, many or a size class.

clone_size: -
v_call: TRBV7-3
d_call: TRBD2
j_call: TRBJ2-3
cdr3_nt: TGTGCCAGCAGCTCGCCAGCGGGGGGCCGCACAGATACGCAGTATTTT
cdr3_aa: CASSSPAGGRTDTQYF

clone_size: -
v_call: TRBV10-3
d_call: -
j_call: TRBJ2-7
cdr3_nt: TGTGCCATCGTAAGGGGTGGGGAGCAGTACTTC
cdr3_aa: CAIVRGGEQYF

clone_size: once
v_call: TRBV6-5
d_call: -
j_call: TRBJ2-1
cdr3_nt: TGTGCCAGCAGTTCTGGTTTGGCCTACAATGAGCAGTTCTTC
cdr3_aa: CASSSGLAYNEQFF

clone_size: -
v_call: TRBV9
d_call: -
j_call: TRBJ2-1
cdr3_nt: TGTGCCAGCAGCTCCAGGGGTTTCTCTGATGGGAATGAGCAGTTCTTC
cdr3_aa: CASSSRGFSDGNEQFF

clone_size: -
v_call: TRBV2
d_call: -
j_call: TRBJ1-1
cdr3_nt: TGTGCCAGCAGTGTGCGAGGCACTGAAGCTTTCTTT
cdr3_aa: CASSVRGTEAFF

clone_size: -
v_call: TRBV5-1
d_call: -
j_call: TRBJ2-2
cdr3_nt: TGCGCCAGCAGCTTGGCGGGCACTACCTCGGGAACCGGGGAGCTGTTTTTT
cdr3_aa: CASSLAGTTSGTGELFF

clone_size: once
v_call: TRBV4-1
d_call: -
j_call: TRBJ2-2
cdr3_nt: TGCGCCAGCAGGACAGGGAACACCGGGGAGCTGTTTTTT
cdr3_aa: CASRTGNTGELFF

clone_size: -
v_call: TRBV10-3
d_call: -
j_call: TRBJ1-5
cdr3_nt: TGTGCCATCGGCAGGGCGAGCAATCAGCCCCAGCATTTT
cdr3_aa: CAIGRASNQPQHF

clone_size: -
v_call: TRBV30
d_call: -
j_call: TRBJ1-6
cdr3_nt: TGTGCCTGGGACAGCTCCTATAATTCACCCCTCCACTTT
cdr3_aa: CAWDSSYNSPLHF

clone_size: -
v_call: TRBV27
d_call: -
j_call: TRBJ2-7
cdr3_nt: TGTGCCAGCAGTTTAAGGGGATCGTGGTCTCAAACCTGGCAGTACTTC
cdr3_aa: CASSLRGSWSQTWQYF

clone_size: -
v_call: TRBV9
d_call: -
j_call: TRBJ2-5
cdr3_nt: TGTGCCAGCAGCGTAGCCGCAGGGGGGTTTGAGACCCAGTACTTC
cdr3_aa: CASSVAAGGFETQYF

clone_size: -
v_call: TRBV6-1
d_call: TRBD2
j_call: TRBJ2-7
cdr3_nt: TGTGCCAGCAGTGGGACTAGCGGGAGGGCCTCCTACGAGCAGTACTTC
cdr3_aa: CASSGTSGRASYEQYF

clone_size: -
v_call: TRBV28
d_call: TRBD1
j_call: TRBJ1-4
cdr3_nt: TGTGCCAGCAGGGACAGGGCAACTAATGAAAAACTGTTTTTT
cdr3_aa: CASRDRATNEKLFF

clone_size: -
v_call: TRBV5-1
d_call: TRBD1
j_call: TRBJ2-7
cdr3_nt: TGCGCCAGCAGCTGGACAGGGAGCGAGCAGTACTTC
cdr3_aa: CASSWTGSEQYF

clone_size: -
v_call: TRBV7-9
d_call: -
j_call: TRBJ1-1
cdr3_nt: TGTGCCAGCAATCTTACGGGGGAGGGCACTGAAGCTTTCTTT
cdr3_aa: CASNLTGEGTEAFF